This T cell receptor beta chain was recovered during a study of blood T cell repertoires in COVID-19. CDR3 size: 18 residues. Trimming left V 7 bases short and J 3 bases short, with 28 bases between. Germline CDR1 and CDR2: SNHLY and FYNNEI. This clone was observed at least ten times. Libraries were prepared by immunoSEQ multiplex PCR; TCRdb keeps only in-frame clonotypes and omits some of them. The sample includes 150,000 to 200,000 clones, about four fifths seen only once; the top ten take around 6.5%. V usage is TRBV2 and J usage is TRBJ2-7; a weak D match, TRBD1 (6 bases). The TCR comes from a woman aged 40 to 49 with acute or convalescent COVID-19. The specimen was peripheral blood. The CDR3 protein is CASTLLGVTGLGYYEQYF. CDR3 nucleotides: TGTGCCAGCACCCTTTTGGGGGTCACAGGGCTGGGTTACTACGAGCAGTACTTC.